This T cell receptor beta chain was obtained from a study of cytomegalovirus exposure and HLA in healthy donors. Findings of the study overall: There were some public TCRs occurring in many donors, but most TCR sequences were rare.

Details on this clone: What it binds is not known.

Per germline, CDR1 SGHDT and CDR2 YYEEEE. This CDR3 is built from 13 residues. Trimming at V came to 0 bases and at J to 5 bases, leaving 1 base not matched to a gene. Researchers ran the PCR with 60 Vbeta and 13 Jbeta primers. Method: immunoSEQ multiplex PCR; TCRdb's copy keeps in-frame clones and lacks some. The sample lists 110,000 to 150,000 clones, approximately 80% seen once, with around 2.9% in the top ten. The sample comprised PBMCs. This TCR came from a female donor in good health and CMV-seronegative. The J gene is TRBJ1-2, the V gene TRBV5-6; the match to TRBD1 covers 7 bases. CDR3 region: CASSLAQGYGYTF. For the CDR3, the DNA is TGTGCCAGCAGCTTGGCACAGGGGTATGGCTACACCTTC.